Following are 24 T cell receptor beta chains from one sample sequenced in a study of high-grade serous ovarian cancer treatment subgroups. The tumor samples were collected prior to definitive surgery or chemotherapy. Generated by immunoSEQ multiplex PCR, the TCRdb table keeps only in-frame clones and is missing some. Of 7,500 to 9,500 clones listed, approximately 84% were seen once; the top ten hold more than 9%. Sequencing was done on a sample of tumor tissue. All receptors derive from a human donor with high-grade serous ovarian cancer.

The chain recombines TRBV30 with TRBJ2-6; D is unresolved. V dropped 3 bases and J dropped 2 bases, with 2 bases sitting between them. The CDR3 spans 12 residues. The germline V gene has CDR1 GTSNPN and CDR2 SVGIG (reference sequence). The CDR3 spells CAWSPGANVLTF. The CDR3 nucleotides are TGTGCCTGGAGCCCTGGGGCCAACGTCCTGACTTTC.

This sequence joins TRBV18 and TRBJ2-5, with D possibly TRBD2 on 6 matching bases. V was clipped by 2 bases and J by 5 bases, with 15 bases between them. Germline lookup yields CDR1 KGHSH and CDR2 LQKENI. The CDR3 totals 15 residues. This chain's CDR3 is CASSPWGRQVETQYF. The CDR3 nucleotides are TGTGCCAGCTCACCATGGGGGAGGCAAGTGGAGACCCAGTACTTC. The full variable domain, completed using reference TRBV18 and TRBJ2-5, is NAGVMQNPRHLVRRRGQEARLRCSPMKGHSHVYWYRQLPEEGLKFMVYLQKENIIDESGMPKERFSAEFPKEGPSILRIQQVVRGDSAAYFCASSPWGRQVETQYFGPGTRLLVL.

V usage is TRBV28 and J usage is TRBJ1-2, with 8 bases aligning to TRBD1. The V gene end was trimmed by 5 bases and the J gene end by 4 bases; junction bases not matched to a gene: 9. Germline V gene data show CDR1 as MDHEN and CDR2 as SYDVKM. The CDR3 spans 15 residues. The CDR3: CASSPLAGGFYGYTF. CDR3 in DNA: TGTGCCAGCAGTCCTTTGGCAGGGGGCTTCTATGGCTACACCTTC.

This CDR3 is CASSIGVAGGGWTDTQYF. The CDR3 nucleotides are TGTGCCAGTAGTATTGGGGTAGCGGGAGGTGGATGGACAGATACGCAGTATTTT. The chain recombines TRBV19 with TRBJ2-3, with TRBD2 matching over 10 bases. V shed 3 bases, J shed 3 bases, and the junction held 12 bases outside the gene matches. Looked up from germline, CDR1 is LNHDA and CDR2 is SQIVND (reference sequence). This CDR3 spans 18 amino acids.

The V call is TRBV29-1, the J call TRBJ1-2; D perhaps matches TRBD1 (6 bases). This CDR3 has 11 amino acids. Germline V gene sequence: CDR1 SQVTM, CDR2 ANQGSEA. V was shortened by 4 bases and J by 8 bases, with 11 bases between the two germline ends. Here the CDR3 DNA reads TGCAGCGTTGGTGAGGGGGACGGCTACACCTTC. It specifies CSVGEGDGYTF.

The chain recombines TRBV28 with TRBJ1-2; 8 bases line up with TRBD1. Germline CDR1 is MDHEN and CDR2 is SYDVKM. CDR3 length equals 13 residues. The ends lost 4 bases at V and 7 bases at J; junction bases unmatched: 5. The CDR3 region has the DNA TGTGCCAGCAGTTCCCCCGGACAGGGTGGCTACACCTTC. This encodes CASSSPGQGGYTF.

The chain uses TRBV11-2 and TRBJ2-3, with 9 positions matching TRBD2. Germline lookup yields CDR1 SGHAT and CDR2 FQNNGV. The V gene end was trimmed by 1 base and the J gene end by 1 base; junction bases not matched to a gene: 6. The CDR3 is made up of 17 amino acids. CDR3 amino acids: CASSLASAGGGTDTQYF. CDR3 DNA: TGTGCCAGCAGCTTAGCCAGTGCGGGAGGGGGCACAGATACGCAGTATTTT.

The chain is built from TRBV28 and TRBJ2-5, with 8 bases that match TRBD2. The J call may be faulty, since TRBJ2-7 better matches the DNA end. The CDR3 loop spans 14 amino acids. CDR1 and CDR2 from the germline V gene are MDHEN and SYDVKM. The DNA for the CDR3 is TGTGCCAGCAGACTTAGCGGGGAAAACTACGAGCAGTACTTC. This gives the protein CASRLSGENYEQYF.

The chain joins TRBV11-1 to TRBJ2-1; no reliable D call. Deletions cut 6 bases from V and 0 bases from J, with 9 bases between. Germline V lookup: CDR1 SGHAT, CDR2 FQDESV (reference sequence). The CDR3 is made up of 14 amino acids. The CDR3 loop reads CASRPTSSYNEQFF. The CDR3 DNA sequence: TGTGCCAGCAGGCCAACAAGCTCCTACAATGAGCAGTTCTTC.

The rearrangement joins TRBV7-9 to TRBJ2-5; D is unclear. Between the trimmed V and J ends, which lost 5 bases and 4 bases, there was a span of 11 bases. The germline V gene has CDR1 SEHNR and CDR2 FQNEAQ (reference sequence). CDR3 length: 13 residues. CDR3 sequence reads: CASSRRPIETQYF. As DNA, the CDR3 is TGTGCCAGCAGCCGCAGACCGATAGAGACCCAGTACTTC. The complete variable domain, with remaining parts taken from reference TRBV7-9 and TRBJ2-5, reads DTGVSQNPRHKITKRGQNVTFRCDPISEHNRLYWYRQTLGQGPEFLTYFQNEAQLEKSRLLSDRFSAERPKGSFSTLEIQRTEQGDSAMYLCASSRRPIETQYFGPGTRLLVL.

J is TRBJ1-1 and V is TRBV10-3; D unresolved. CDR1 ENHRY and CDR2 SYGVKD come from the germline V gene. This CDR3 comprises 12 residues. V lost 3 bases, J lost 6 bases, and 8 bases lay in between. This CDR3 is CAISELNSEAFF. The CDR3 nucleotides read TGTGCCATCAGTGAACTAAACTCTGAAGCTTTCTTT.

The chain carries TRBV4-1 and TRBJ2-4, with D tentatively TRBD2 (5 bases). CDR1 and CDR2 (germline): MGHRA, YSYEKL. The CDR3 length is 16 residues. V was cut by 3 bases and J by 2 bases, with 14 bases left in between. The DNA of the CDR3 is TGCGCCAGCAGCCATGACTACACCAGTTCCAAAAACATTCAGTACTTC. Its translation: CASSHDYTSSKNIQYF.

This sequence joins TRBV10-3 and TRBJ2-3; the match to TRBD1 covers 7 bases. Germline values: CDR1 ENHRY, CDR2 SYGVKD. CDR3 length: 16 amino acids. Trimming removed 6 bases from V and 2 bases from J; junction bases left unmatched: 11. This CDR3 is CAISGPSTGLTDTQYF. In DNA, the CDR3 is TGTGCCATCAGCGGCCCCTCGACAGGGCTCACAGATACGCAGTATTTT.

The CDR3 sequence is CASSAPGTGELFF. The CDR3 nucleotides read TGTGCCAGCAGCGCGCCTGGCACCGGGGAGCTGTTTTTT. The chain couples TRBV9 to TRBJ2-2; D gene unclear. Trimming cost V 3 bases and J 4 bases, with 7 bases left between them. The length of the CDR3 is 13 residues. The germline CDR1 and CDR2 sequences are SGDLS and YYNGEE.

This clone was counted only a few times. The rearrangement links TRBV6-5 to TRBJ1-1; a weak D match, TRBD1 (6 bases). Trimming took 6 bases from V and 6 from J, leaving 14 bases between them. The CDR3 consists of 13 residues. CDR1 is MNHEY and CDR2 is SVGAGI in the germline V gene. CDR3 amino acids: CASRNRGVAEAFF. CDR3 bases: TGTGCCAGCAGGAATAGGGGGGTGGCTGAAGCTTTCTTT.

The CDR3 DNA follows: TGTGCCAGCCCCACGAGCGGGAGGGCCGTATCCTACGAGCAGTACTTC. It translates to CASPTSGRAVSYEQYF. This chain uses TRBV21-1 with TRBJ2-7; TRBD2, as called in the table, went unchecked against the DNA. TRBV21-1 is a listed pseudogene. CDR3 size: 16 residues.

This chain links TRBV7-3 with TRBJ2-3; D not resolved. The CDR3 loop spans 15 amino acids. The ends were cut back, 5 bases at V and 3 bases at J, with 15 bases in the middle. The V gene's germline CDR1 is SGHTA and CDR2 FQGTGA. CDR3 sequence (DNA): TGTGCCAGCAGCCCCAGTCCCAATCCGACAGATACGCAGTATTTT. As protein: CASSPSPNPTDTQYF.

The chain employs TRBV28 and TRBJ1-6; tentatively, D is TRBD1 (5 bases). The CDR3 spans 17 residues. The V end lost 8 bases, the J end lost 3 bases, and 20 bases lay between the germline ends. Germline lookup yields CDR1 MDHEN and CDR2 SYDVKM. The CDR3 DNA reads TGTGCCAGCCTAGACAGTGACCGAAATCTCTATAATTCACCCCTCCACTTT. Protein: CASLDSDRNLYNSPLHF. Variable domain in full (rest from reference TRBV28 and TRBJ1-6): DVKVTQSSRYLVKRTGEKVFLECVQDMDHENMFWYRQDPGLGLRLIYFSYDVKMKEKGDIPEGYSVSREKKERFSLILESASTNQTSMYLCASLDSDRNLYNSPLHFGNGTRLTVT.

The V and J genes are TRBV12-5 and TRBJ2-2, with 13 bases fitting TRBD2. V was pared by 1 base and J by 4 bases, with 6 bases of the junction left unmatched. The CDR3 extends over 18 amino acids. CDR1 and CDR2 (germline): LGHNT, FRNRAP. CDR3 sequence (DNA): TGTGCTAGTGGTTTGGATACGGGACTAGCGGGAATCACCGGGGAGCTGTTTTTT. Translated: CASGLDTGLAGITGELFF.

This chain links TRBV4-1 with TRBJ2-7; D gene unclear. Germline CDR1 reads MGHRA; CDR2 reads YSYEKL. The CDR3 consists of 14 residues. V dropped 1 base and J dropped 2 bases, with 9 bases sitting between them. Written as DNA, the CDR3 is TGCGCCAGCAGCCAAGGGCCCGCAGCCTACGAGCAGTACTTC. This encodes CASSQGPAAYEQYF.

The V call is TRBV7-8, the J call TRBJ2-7; D unresolved. Trimming removed 1 base at V and 4 bases at J, with 5 bases between. The CDR3 sequence is 12 residues long. Germline lookup yields CDR1 SGHVS and CDR2 FQNEAQ. The CDR3 sequence: CASSLVVYEQYF. The CDR3 DNA reads TGTGCCAGCAGCTTAGTCGTTTACGAGCAGTACTTC.

V gene TRBV5-4 combines with J gene TRBJ2-7, with TRBD2 identical over 13 bases. The germline CDR1 and CDR2 sequences are SGHNT and YYREEE (reference sequence). The CDR3 sequence is 16 residues long. V lost 2 bases to trimming and J lost 7 bases; unmatched junction nucleotides: 9. DNA for the CDR3: TGTGCCAGCAGCTTTAGAAGGACTAGCGGGAGTGAAGAGCAGTACTTC. It encodes CASSFRRTSGSEEQYF.

The CDR3 DNA sequence: TGTGCCAGCAGTGAACCTCGGGGGGTCGGTGAAAAACTGTTTTTT. Encoded protein: CASSEPRGVGEKLFF. The genes are TRBV6-1 and TRBJ1-4; D possibly corresponds to TRBD1 (5 bases). Trimming took 2 bases from V and 7 from J, leaving 14 bases between them. This CDR3 region has 15 residues. Germline V gives CDR1 MNHNS, CDR2 SASEGT.

The chain couples TRBV4-2 to TRBJ2-3; 10 nucleotides match TRBD2. This CDR3 has 15 residues. Germline V lookup: CDR1 LGHNA, CDR2 YNFKEQ. J was trimmed by 2 bases and V by 4 bases; bases with no gene match: 3. The CDR3 region has the DNA TGTGCCAGCAGCCCCGGGACTAGCGACACAGATACGCAGTATTTT. It codes for CASSPGTSDTDTQYF.